A selection of T cell receptor beta chains follows, all from one sample in a study of T cell responses to AZD1222 COVID-19 vaccine. TCRdb's copy holds only in-frame clones and misses some; the assay was immunoSEQ multiplex PCR. The sample consists of 90,000 to 150,000 clones, roughly 87% of them appearing once. Sequencing used peripheral blood, obtained 28 days after the second AZD1222 dose. The origin of the receptors is an adult who received the AZD1222 COVID-19 vaccine. Both conserved end residues are part of each CDR3. Each record gives: CDR3 protein, V gene, D gene. D genes are given only for firm matches.

CDR3 protein: CASRRPGQGAYNSPLHF
V gene: TRBV7-2
D gene: TRBD1

CDR3 protein: CASSPGEGAFQPQHF
V gene: TRBV18
D gene: -

CDR3 protein: CASRPGPGNEKLFF
V gene: TRBV5-5
D gene: -

CDR3 protein: CASSRSMNTEAFF
V gene: TRBV7-9
D gene: -

CDR3 protein: CASSQYRATNEKLFF
V gene: TRBV4-3
D gene: -

CDR3 protein: CASSGQDEAFF
V gene: TRBV5-4
D gene: TRBD1

CDR3 protein: CASSDTGGGQPQHF
V gene: TRBV2
D gene: TRBD1

CDR3 protein: CASNAGPNEKLFF
V gene: TRBV5-1
D gene: -

CDR3 protein: CASSSLGHEQYF
V gene: TRBV5-6
D gene: -

CDR3 protein: CASSPVQGAAKNIQYF
V gene: TRBV18
D gene: -

CDR3 protein: CASSQDRQGSGNTIYF
V gene: TRBV4-2
D gene: TRBD1

CDR3 protein: CASGFGGTQDYEQFF
V gene: TRBV12-5
D gene: -

CDR3 protein: CASSATPAGNTIYF
V gene: TRBV18
D gene: -

CDR3 protein: CASSQGSAVTEAFF
V gene: TRBV4-3
D gene: -

CDR3 protein: CASSLDNLFEKLFF
V gene: TRBV2
D gene: -

CDR3 protein: CATLDSTVGNTIYF
V gene: TRBV19
D gene: -

CDR3 protein: CASIPEQGYGYTF
V gene: TRBV7-9
D gene: -

CDR3 protein: CASSDEMGPNYGYTF
V gene: TRBV6-4
D gene: -

CDR3 protein: CASSLVAGGGYTF
V gene: TRBV7-3
D gene: -

CDR3 protein: CASSIGGAMGNQPQHF
V gene: TRBV19
D gene: -

CDR3 protein: CASSPLLEAFF
V gene: TRBV7-9
D gene: -

CDR3 protein: CASSTSPGNEQFF
V gene: TRBV6-2/TRBV6-3
D gene: -

CDR3 protein: CASSFRDRGSYEQYF
V gene: TRBV5-4
D gene: TRBD1

CDR3 protein: CASSRHTGVLVEKLFF
V gene: TRBV4-3
D gene: TRBD1

CDR3 protein: CASSTTGFAPLHF
V gene: TRBV12-3/TRBV12-4
D gene: -

CDR3 protein: CAWSRGQGSWKAFF
V gene: TRBV30
D gene: TRBD1

CDR3 protein: CASSTPRDGGNTIYF
V gene: TRBV28
D gene: -

CDR3 protein: CASSLEGRGETQYF
V gene: TRBV5-1
D gene: TRBD2

CDR3 protein: CASSPLAASGIGEQYF
V gene: TRBV18
D gene: TRBD2

CDR3 protein: CASSWGQTGDTQYF
V gene: TRBV6-2/TRBV6-3
D gene: -

CDR3 protein: CASSFTGGGTEAFF
V gene: TRBV6-5
D gene: TRBD1

CDR3 protein: CAISESAGGGDTQYF
V gene: TRBV10-3
D gene: TRBD2